The 12 T cell receptor beta chains in this list originate from one sample, sequenced in a study of radiotherapy plus CTLA-4 blockade in lung cancer. Assay: immunoSEQ multiplex PCR; the TCRdb copy retains only in-frame clones and omits some. The sample gives approximately 95,000 clones, around 83% of which show up once; approximately 3.7% is in the top ten. Source: peripheral blood, taken from a patient treated with radiotherapy plus ipilimumab. The receptors here all came from a human donor with non-small cell lung cancer who had a partial response to radiotherapy plus ipilimumab.

The rearrangement uses TRBV27 and TRBJ2-1; 9 bases match TRBD2. The length of the CDR3 is 15 residues. The junction had 6 bases not matched to a gene; V was cut back by 6 bases and J by 3 bases. The V gene's germline CDR1 is MNHEY and CDR2 SMNVEV (reference sequence). CDR3 region: CASRVAGVSYNEQFF. Written as DNA, the CDR3 is TGTGCCAGCAGGGTAGCGGGAGTGAGCTACAATGAGCAGTTCTTC.

V gene TRBV27 combines with J gene TRBJ2-1; 9 bases are a match to TRBD2. Germline lookup yields CDR1 MNHEY and CDR2 SMNVEV (reference sequence). Trimming removed 1 base from V and 4 bases from J; junction bases left unmatched: 5. The CDR3 runs 16 residues. The DNA of the CDR3 is TGTGCCAGCAGTTTATTGACTAGCGGAGAGTACAATGAGCAGTTCTTC. Translation: CASSLLTSGEYNEQFF.

This chain links TRBV7-8 with TRBJ1-5; 7 nucleotides agree with TRBD1. Germline-derived CDR1 and CDR2 are SGHVS and FQNEAQ. J lost 5 bases, V lost 1 base, and 14 bases had no gene match. CDR3 size: 18 residues. The CDR3 loop reads CASSLGPPTGSPHQPQHF. CDR3 coding DNA: TGTGCCAGCAGCTTAGGCCCCCCGACAGGGTCCCCCCATCAGCCCCAGCATTTT.

The V gene is TRBV10-3, the J gene TRBJ1-2, with 7 bases fitting TRBD1. V shed 7 bases and J 4 bases; nucleotides not matched to a gene: 18. The V gene's germline CDR1 is ENHRY and CDR2 SYGVKD. This CDR3 is 17 amino acids long. In nucleotides, the CDR3 is TGTGCCATCATAGGGCGACAGGGAGTGGGATATGGCTATGGCTACACCTTC. It translates to CAIIGRQGVGYGYGYTF.

This clone was seen a few times. This sequence joins TRBV7-2 and TRBJ1-1; D perhaps matches TRBD1 (6 bases). The germline gives CDR1 SGHTA, CDR2 FQGNSA. The CDR3 runs 13 residues. Trimming removed 5 bases at V and 1 base at J, with 8 bases between. The CDR3 reads CASSGDTNTEAFF. The CDR3 DNA sequence: TGTGCCAGCAGCGGGGACACGAACACTGAAGCTTTCTTT.

The chain couples TRBV7-9 to TRBJ1-6; TRBD1 matches at 7 bases. The germline CDR1 and CDR2 sequences are SEHNR and FQNEAQ (reference sequence). The CDR3 has 17 residues. V dropped 7 bases and J dropped 0; count of bases not matched to a gene: 9. This CDR3 is CASTAGTVDSYNSPLHF. In DNA form, the CDR3 reads TGTGCCAGCACGGCCGGGACAGTGGACTCCTATAATTCACCCCTCCACTTT.

V is TRBV11-2 and J is TRBJ2-3; no definite D call. The CDR3 covers 14 residues. Germline CDR1 and CDR2: SGHAT and FQNNGV. V was trimmed by 7 bases and J by 3 bases, leaving 14 bases between them. The CDR3 nucleotides read TGTGCCAGCACCCCGATCTGGAGTACAGATACGCAGTATTTT. This sequence encodes CASTPIWSTDTQYF. The full variable domain, in which reference TRBV11-2 and TRBJ2-3 provide the parts outside the CDR3, is EAGVAQSPRYKIIEKRQSVAFWCNPISGHATLYWYQQILGQGPKLLIQFQNNGVVDDSQLPKDRFSAERLKGVDSTLKIQPAKLEDSAVYLCASTPIWSTDTQYFGPGTRLTVL.

The rearrangement links TRBV4-3 to TRBJ2-6; D may be TRBD1 (6 bases). The germline V gene encodes CDR1 LGHNA and CDR2 YSLEER. The CDR3 covers 15 residues. V dropped 1 base and J dropped 2 bases, with 6 bases sitting between them. The CDR3 loop reads CASSQAGAGANVLTF. DNA for the CDR3: TGCGCCAGCAGCCAAGCAGGGGCTGGGGCCAACGTCCTGACTTTC.

The J gene is TRBJ1-1, the V gene TRBV10-3; D is uncertain. Trimming pared 6 bases from V and 7 bases from J, leaving 15 bases between. The CDR3 is made up of 13 amino acids. Germline V gene data show CDR1 as ENHRY and CDR2 as SYGVKD. CDR3 in amino acids: CAIRRDLSGEAFF. The CDR3 bases are TGTGCCATCAGGAGAGACCTTTCGGGTGAAGCTTTCTTT.

This chain uses TRBV28 with TRBJ1-1, with 7 bases fitting TRBD1. Per germline, CDR1 MDHEN and CDR2 SYDVKM. The CDR3 is made up of 12 amino acids. Trimming cost V 6 bases and J 3 bases; bases outside gene matches: 1. As DNA, the CDR3 is TGTGCCAGCAGGACAGGGTACACTGAAGCTTTCTTT. Translating gives CASRTGYTEAFF.

This chain joins TRBV5-1 and TRBJ2-2, with a possible D match to TRBD2 (6 bases). The length of the CDR3 is 15 residues. Trimming removed 1 base at V and 0 bases at J, with 7 bases between. Germline CDR1 reads SGHRS; CDR2 reads YFSETQ. CDR3 in DNA: TGCGCCAGCAGCTTGCGACTAGCGAACACCGGGGAGCTGTTTTTT. Translating gives CASSLRLANTGELFF.

The chain couples TRBV7-3 to TRBJ2-1; 7 bases are a match to TRBD1. CDR3 length: 16 amino acids. CDR1 and CDR2 (germline): SGHTA, FQGTGA. With 5 bases clipped from V and 0 bases from J, the junction kept 7 bases outside the gene matches. For the CDR3, the DNA is TGTGCCAGCAGCCGACAGGGATCACTCTCCTACAATGAGCAGTTCTTC. Its protein is CASSRQGSLSYNEQFF.